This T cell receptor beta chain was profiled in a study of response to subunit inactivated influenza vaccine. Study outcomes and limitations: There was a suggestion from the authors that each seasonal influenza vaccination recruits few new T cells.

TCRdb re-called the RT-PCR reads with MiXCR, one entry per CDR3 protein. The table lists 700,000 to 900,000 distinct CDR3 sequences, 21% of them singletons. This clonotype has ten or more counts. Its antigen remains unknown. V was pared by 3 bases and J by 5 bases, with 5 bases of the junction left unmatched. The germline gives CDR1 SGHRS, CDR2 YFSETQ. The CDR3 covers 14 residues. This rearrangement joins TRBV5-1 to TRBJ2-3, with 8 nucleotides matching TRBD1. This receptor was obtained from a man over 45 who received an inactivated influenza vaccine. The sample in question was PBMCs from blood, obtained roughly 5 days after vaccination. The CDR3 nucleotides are TGCGCCAGCAGCTACGGACAGGGCATAGATACGCAGTATTTT. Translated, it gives CASSYGQGIDTQYF.